This T cell receptor beta chain derives from a study of OX40 agonist ivuxolimab in advanced cancers. Study overall: At doses from 0.01 to 10 mg/kg, patients were given intravenous ivuxolimab every 2 weeks. The group had a mean age of around 60 years, ranged from about 20 to 90, and was 80% to 85% male. Regarding the study as a whole: What antigens the expanded peripheral T cells recognized was never established.

Germline V gives CDR1 SGHNT, CDR2 YYREEE (reference sequence). The CDR3 runs to 15 residues. With V trimmed by 4 bases and J by 1 base, 4 bases remained unmatched. The method was immunoSEQ multiplex PCR; TCRdb's version includes in-frame clones alone and lacks a portion of them. The sample consists of tens of thousands of clones, roughly 91% of them appearing once. As for this clone: Its antigen is as yet unknown.

This material consisted of CD4+ or CD8+ T cells sorted from blood, taken in a trial of the OX40 agonist ivuxolimab. The origin of this receptor is an adult with an advanced solid tumor such as melanoma, head and neck, liver or kidney cancer. The chain is built from TRBV5-4 and TRBJ2-3, with TRBD2 matching 9 bases. The CDR3 bases are TGTGCCAGCAGCCCGAGGACTAGCGGCACAGATACGCAGTATTTT. Encoded protein: CASSPRTSGTDTQYF.